The next 8 T cell receptor beta chains were all read from a single sample in a study of shared clonotypes between healthy human individuals. Only in-frame clones appear in the TCRdb table, and some are missing; sequencing was by immunoSEQ multiplex PCR. The sample includes about 1.4 million clones, over 95% seen only once; the top ten take approximately 1%. Input material: naive CD4+ T cells sorted from blood. Subset: CD45RA+ positively selected. These receptors all come from a man aged 25 to 40 in good health.

The CDR3 DNA reads TGTGCCAGTGTCCGGCAGGGCGGCCGGGACGGATACAATGAGCAGTTCTTC. Its translation is CASVRQGGRDGYNEQFF. This chain joins TRBV5-3 and TRBJ2-1, with D perhaps being TRBD1 or TRBD2 (5 bases each). TRBV5-3 is known as an ORF, though its function is uncertain. The CDR3 is 17 residues long. The V and J ends lost 8 bases and 4 bases respectively, with 25 bases between them.

This clone appeared a single time. This chain joins TRBV28 and TRBJ1-1, with D uncertain. V dropped 6 bases and J dropped 6 bases, with 14 bases sitting between them. Per germline, CDR1 MDHEN and CDR2 SYDVKM. This CDR3 spans 13 amino acids. The CDR3 sequence is CASRAGSRAEAFF. The CDR3 region has the DNA TGTGCCAGCAGGGCTGGATCGAGGGCTGAAGCTTTCTTT.

V and J are TRBV7-2 and TRBJ2-5, with TRBD1 matching over 8 bases. The length of the CDR3 is 14 residues. In germline, CDR1 is SGHTA, CDR2 FQGNSA. Losses at the gene ends were 3 bases for V and 3 bases for J; bases not matched to a gene: 3. The CDR3 reads CASSFDRGKETQYF. The CDR3 nucleotides are TGTGCCAGCAGCTTTGACAGGGGAAAAGAGACCCAGTACTTC.

The J gene is TRBJ2-3, the V gene TRBV7-6; 10 nucleotides match TRBD2. This CDR3 is built from 16 residues. The germline CDR1 and CDR2 sequences are SGHVS and FNYEAQ. Trimming cost V 1 base and J 2 bases; bases outside gene matches: 3. Written as DNA, the CDR3 is TGTGCCAGCAGCTTAGGGCTAGCGGGGGCCACAGATACGCAGTATTTT. Its translation is CASSLGLAGATDTQYF. Based on the CDR3 plus reference TRBV7-6 and TRBJ2-3, the full variable domain is GAGVSQSPRYKVTKRGQDVALRCDPISGHVSLYWYRQALGQGPEFLTYFNYEAQQDKSGLPNDRFSAERPEGSISTLTIQRTEQRDSAMYRCASSLGLAGATDTQYFGPGTRLTVL.

This sequence joins TRBV18 and TRBJ2-1; D could derive from TRBD1 or TRBD2 (5 bases each). Deletions cut 3 bases from V and 3 bases from J, with 12 bases between. The germline CDR1 and CDR2 sequences are KGHSH and LQKENI. The CDR3 length is 15 residues. This CDR3 reads CASSPRRDLYNEQFF. CDR3 nucleotide sequence: TGTGCCAGCTCACCGAGAAGGGACCTCTACAATGAGCAGTTCTTC. The variable domain in full, completed from reference TRBV18 and TRBJ2-1, reads NAGVMQNPRHLVRRRGQEARLRCSPMKGHSHVYWYRQLPEEGLKFMVYLQKENIIDESGMPKERFSAEFPKEGPSILRIQQVVRGDSAAYFCASSPRRDLYNEQFFGPGTRLTVL.

The rearrangement uses TRBV18 and TRBJ2-3, with 8 bases aligning to TRBD2. V was pared by 1 base and J by 2 bases, with 8 bases of the junction left unmatched. CDR3 length: 17 residues. Per germline, CDR1 KGHSH and CDR2 LQKENI. CDR3 coding DNA: TGTGCCAGCTCACCACTGCGAGCGGGAGTCATCACAGATACGCAGTATTTT. It specifies CASSPLRAGVITDTQYF. Full variable domain (outside the CDR3, taken from reference TRBV18 and TRBJ2-3): NAGVMQNPRHLVRRRGQEARLRCSPMKGHSHVYWYRQLPEEGLKFMVYLQKENIIDESGMPKERFSAEFPKEGPSILRIQQVVRGDSAAYFCASSPLRAGVITDTQYFGPGTRLTVL.

The chain employs TRBV7-9 and TRBJ2-5; D is possibly TRBD1 or TRBD2 (5 bases each). The V end was cut by 5 bases, the J end by 7 bases, with 11 bases between. Germline V gene lookup returns CDR1 SEHNR and CDR2 FQNEAQ (reference sequence). The CDR3 is made up of 12 amino acids. This chain's CDR3 is CASSRDGRTQYF. The CDR3 DNA sequence: TGTGCCAGCAGCCGGGACGGTAGGACCCAGTACTTC.

This clone was found a few times. Other DNA sequences in this specimen translate into the identical CDR3. The chain combines TRBV7-3 with TRBJ2-5; D is ambiguous. V was trimmed by 5 bases and J by 5 bases, leaving 12 bases between them. In germline, CDR1 is SGHTA, CDR2 FQGTGA. CDR3 size: 13 residues. CDR3 DNA sequence: TGTGCCAGCAGCCTAAGTCTGGGGGAGACCCAGTACTTC. This translates into CASSLSLGETQYF.